This T cell receptor beta chain originates from a study of naive and memory T cell subsets. Study-level results: Over 85% of naive TCR sequences appeared only once, unlike memory subsets. Expression changes during T cell differentiation may affect RNA-based TCR counts. No ground truth validated the naive and memory repertoire findings.

Two oligonucleotides, mixed equimolar, formed the beta constant-region primer covering TRBC1 and TRBC2. TCRdb reanalysed the UMI-ligation and nested PCR reads using MiXCR and keeps one entry per CDR3 protein. The sample consists of some 85,000 distinct CDR3 sequences, around 13% of them appearing once. This clonotype was found once. As yet, its antigen is unknown. V lost 6 bases to trimming and J lost 0 bases, with 9 bases between them. This CDR3 has 13 amino acids. Germline V gives CDR1 GTSNPN, CDR2 SVGIG (reference sequence). CMV status came from CD4+ T cell IFNgamma after overnight CMV lysate stimulation of fresh PBMCs.

This receptor was taken from a human donor in good health. Input material: central memory CD4+ T cells from blood. This chain connects TRBV30 to TRBJ1-3; D gene unclear. The CDR3 protein is CACRPSSGNTIYF. DNA of the CDR3: TGTGCCTGTAGGCCGAGCTCTGGAAACACCATATATTTT.